One TCR beta chain is described in this entry. This sample is drawn from a study of blood T cell repertoires in COVID-19. V lost 6 bases and J lost 0, with 4 bases in between. The CDR3 runs to 12 residues. Germline loops: CDR1 MNHEY, CDR2 SVGEGT. The data were produced by immunoSEQ multiplex PCR, yet TCRdb's version contains in-frame clones alone and is incomplete. The sample records 200,000 or so clones, roughly 76% being singletons. The receptor's source is a woman of 80 years or more with COVID-19, enrolled during active disease. V and J are TRBV6-2 or TRBV6-3 and TRBJ2-3; D not certain. Sample: peripheral blood. This CDR3 reads CASSSSTDTQYF. The CDR3 region has the DNA TGTGCCAGCAGCTCTAGCACAGATACGCAGTATTTT.